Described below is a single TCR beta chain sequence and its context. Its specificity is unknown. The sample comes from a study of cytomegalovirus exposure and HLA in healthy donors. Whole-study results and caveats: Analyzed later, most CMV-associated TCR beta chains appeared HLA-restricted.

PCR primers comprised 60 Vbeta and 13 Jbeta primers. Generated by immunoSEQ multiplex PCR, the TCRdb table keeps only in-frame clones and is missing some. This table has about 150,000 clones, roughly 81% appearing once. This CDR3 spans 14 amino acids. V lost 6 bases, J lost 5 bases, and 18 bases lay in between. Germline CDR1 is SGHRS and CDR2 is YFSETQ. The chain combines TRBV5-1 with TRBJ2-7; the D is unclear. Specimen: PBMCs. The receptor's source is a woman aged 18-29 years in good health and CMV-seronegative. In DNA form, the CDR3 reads TGCGCCAGCACCCTTGGTCTAGTGAGTAACGAGCAGTACTTC. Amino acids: CASTLGLVSNEQYF.